One and the same sample provided the 4 T cell receptor beta chains below, sequenced in a study of shared clonotypes between healthy human individuals (dated by TCRdb to the early 2020s). Library construction relied on the immunoSEQ multiplex PCR assay. As stored in TCRdb, this immuneACCESS dataset retains in-frame rearrangements with V and J assigned. A fraction of the clones does not appear; measured against another copy, unresolved V genes explain less than half of the discrepancy, and the remainder lacks a known reason. A total of around 1,000,000 clones appear in this sample, 70% to 80% of them only once. 0.89% of the sample belongs to the ten largest clones. The sample taken for sequencing was memory CD4+ T cells from PBMCs. In light of the paper, this sample's cell subset or site label describes: CD45RA-negative fraction. Every receptor here comes from a man younger than 35 in good health. Some clones in this sample may be carry-over from other donors' samples.

The chain links TRBV2 to TRBJ2-7, with TRBD1 matching 11 bases. V gave up 7 bases and J gave up 4 bases; unmatched junction bases: 6. The germline V gene encodes CDR1 SNHLY and CDR2 FYNNEI. The CDR3 extends over 14 amino acids. This CDR3 is CASTKGQGGYEQYF. The CDR3 DNA reads TGTGCCAGCACAAAGGGACAGGGGGGGTACGAGCAGTACTTC.

This rearrangement joins TRBV23-1 to TRBJ1-5; D might be TRBD1 (6 bases). TRBV23-1 is an open reading frame whose function is uncertain. Trimming pared 8 bases from V and 4 bases from J, leaving 24 bases between. The CDR3 spans 17 residues. This chain's CDR3 is CASGISGTLGDNQPQHF. In nucleotides, the CDR3 is TGCGCCAGCGGTATCTCGGGGACACTGGGGGATAATCAGCCCCAGCATTTT.

V usage is TRBV5-1 and J usage is TRBJ1-2; 8 positions match TRBD1. V shed 5 bases, J shed 4 bases, and the junction held 7 bases outside the gene matches. CDR3 length: 14 amino acids. Germline V lookup: CDR1 SGHRS, CDR2 YFSETQ. The CDR3 bases are TGCGCCAGCAGGCTGACAGGGGATACCTATGGCTACACCTTC. Translating gives CASRLTGDTYGYTF.

V and J are TRBV20-1 and TRBJ1-2; D not certain. CDR3 size: 11 residues. Looked up from germline, CDR1 is DFQATT and CDR2 is SNEGSKA (reference sequence). V was shortened by 2 bases and J by 5 bases, with 6 bases between the two germline ends. The CDR3 spells CSARIGYGYTF. The CDR3 bases are TGCAGTGCTAGAATAGGTTATGGCTACACCTTC.